This T cell receptor beta chain was observed in a study of blood T cells in healthy people across ages. Germline V gene lookup returns CDR1 ENHRY and CDR2 SYGVKD. The CDR3 length is 16 residues. Trimming at V came to 6 bases and at J to 10 bases, leaving 16 bases not matched to a gene. A J-beta primer mix and a sample-barcoded 5' primer were used in a second PCR of about 7 to 12 cycles. Each CDR3 protein is one row after TCRdb ran MiXCR on the 5' RACE reads. The table has some 1,000,000 distinct CDR3 sequences, approximately 26% seen once. This clonotype has only a few counts. These data also featured in a second study, about T cells of mothers and their children. That work states: Thymic selection shapes TCR recombination output in related pairs, and it does so similarly in unrelated pairs. No persistent microchimeric T cell clones were detected at approximately 90 clones per million clonotypes sensitivity.

This receptor was taken from a girl under 10 years old in good health. This chain connects TRBV10-3 to TRBJ2-3; 10 positions match TRBD2. The sequenced sample was blood. The CDR3 DNA follows: TGTGCCATCAGCTTGTTCGAGCGGGGGGGCCAAGGCGCGCAGTATTTT. Its translation: CAISLFERGGQGAQYF.